This T cell receptor (beta chain) comes out of a study of technical replicates of blood from a few donors. This CDR3 spans 16 amino acids. Germline assignment: CDR1 MNHEY and CDR2 SVGAGI. The germline V and J ends were trimmed by 0 bases and 10 bases, with 16 bases remaining between them. Clones were sequenced by immunoSEQ multiplex PCR, and TCRdb holds only the in-frame ones, with some missing. Of about 76,000 clones listed, roughly 96% were seen once; the top ten hold approximately 0.2%. The sequence was obtained from a human donor in good health. The sequenced sample was T cells isolated from PBMCs. This chain uses TRBV6-5 with TRBJ1-6; a possible D gene is TRBD1 (5 bases). The CDR3 coding sequence is TGTGCCAGCAGTTACTCTCTGGGCAGGGTCAACTCACCCCTCCACTTT. It is translated as CASSYSLGRVNSPLHF.